A single TCR beta chain is shown here with its context. Its antigen is unidentified. A read error may produce the germline difference seen at one junction end. This record comes from a study of CD8+ T cells in alopecia areata. Study-wide context: Those patients who were treated received oral tofacitinib, which was given at 5 to 10 mg twice daily for moderate-to-severe alopecia areata. Study-level points and caveats: Elevated clonality characterized lesional scalp relative to normal scalp, particularly in alopecia totalis/universalis.

The CDR3 has 14 amino acids. CDR1 is SSHAT, CDR2 FNYEAQ, per germline (reference sequence). Peripheral blood samples and lesional scalp punch biopsies were obtained from alopecia areata patients. Sequencing templates came from extracted RNA that was reverse transcribed into cDNA. TCRdb's copy holds only in-frame clones and misses some; the assay was immunoSEQ multiplex PCR. The sample holds over 100,000 clones, about 50% seen once. Material: CD8+ T cells sorted from blood, obtained at week 0. The receptor was derived from a human donor with alopecia areata. The genes are TRBV7-7 and TRBJ2-7, with TRBD1 matching 8 bases. CDR3 DNA: TGTGCTAGCAGCCCCGGCAGGGGGCTCGACGAGCAGTACTTC. Translating gives CASSPGRGLDEQYF.